The 22 T cell receptor beta chains in this list originate from one sample, sequenced in a study of blood T cells in healthy people across ages. Primers used in a second PCR of roughly 7 to 12 cycles were a sample-barcoded 5' primer and a J-beta primer mix. TCRdb itself ran the 5' RACE reads through MiXCR, one entry per CDR3 protein. The sample lists over a million distinct CDR3 sequences, roughly 45% occurring once. Sample: blood. These receptors all stem from a woman aged 60-75 years in good health.

The V call is TRBV20-1, the J call TRBJ2-7, with 10 bases matching TRBD1. V lost 6 bases, J lost 5 bases, and 10 bases stayed unmatched. From germline, CDR1 is DFQATT and CDR2 SNEGSKA (reference sequence). CDR3 size: 14 residues. CDR3 loop: CSAEAGTGADEQYF. The CDR3 DNA follows: TGCAGTGCGGAAGCCGGGACAGGGGCCGACGAGCAGTACTTC.

The chain recombines TRBV6-5 with TRBJ2-1; D not resolved. Trimming stripped 5 bases from V and 8 bases from J, with 13 bases between. The germline V gene encodes CDR1 MNHEY and CDR2 SVGAGI. CDR3 size: 13 residues. CDR3 region: CASSKLGWDEQFF. The CDR3 DNA reads as TGTGCCAGCAGTAAATTGGGATGGGATGAGCAGTTCTTC.

The chain uses TRBV4-1 and TRBJ2-1; D call uncertain. V lost 1 base to trimming and J lost 7 bases, with 5 bases between them. Per germline, CDR1 MGHRA and CDR2 YSYEKL. CDR3 length: 12 residues. DNA of the CDR3: TGCGCCAGCAGCCAAGGCAGTAATGAGCAGTTCTTC. Residues: CASSQGSNEQFF.

This clonotype was detected only once. The chain combines TRBV9 with TRBJ2-1; 13 bases are a match to TRBD2. Germline assignment: CDR1 SGDLS and CDR2 YYNGEE. Unmatched junction bases numbered 7, after V lost 1 base and J lost 0 bases. This CDR3 is built from 19 residues. CDR3 loop: CASSVTLGLAGSSYNEQFF. DNA of the CDR3: TGTGCCAGCAGCGTAACCCTGGGACTAGCGGGGAGCTCCTACAATGAGCAGTTCTTC.

The chain is built from TRBV11-2 and TRBJ2-3; D may correspond to TRBD1 or TRBD2 (5 bases each). The length of the CDR3 is 15 residues. The germline V and J ends were trimmed by 5 bases and 3 bases, with 15 bases remaining between them. Per germline, CDR1 SGHAT and CDR2 FQNNGV. DNA for the CDR3: TGTGCCAGCAGCCTAGGGACCCTGTTTACAGATACGCAGTATTTT. It codes for CASSLGTLFTDTQYF. The full variable domain, in which reference TRBV11-2 and TRBJ2-3 provide the parts outside the CDR3, is EAGVAQSPRYKIIEKRQSVAFWCNPISGHATLYWYQQILGQGPKLLIQFQNNGVVDDSQLPKDRFSAERLKGVDSTLKIQPAKLEDSAVYLCASSLGTLFTDTQYFGPGTRLTVL.

This clonotype was counted a few times. The rearrangement joins TRBV12-3 or TRBV12-4 to TRBJ2-1; 7 bases line up with TRBD2. The CDR3 extends over 15 amino acids. J gave up 8 bases and V 2 bases, and 9 bases lay outside the gene matches. The CDR3 DNA is TGTGCCAGCAGTTTACCGGCGGGAGAGATCTATGAGCAGTTCTTC. Its protein product is CASSLPAGEIYEQFF.

The chain recombines TRBV27 with TRBJ2-1; the match to TRBD1 covers 9 bases. TRBJ2-7 explains the end of the DNA better; the J call may be wrong. This CDR3 has 14 residues. Germline V gene data show CDR1 as MNHEY and CDR2 as SMNVEV (reference sequence). CDR3 loop: CASSLGQGFGEQYF. CDR3 nucleotides: TGTGCCAGCAGTTTAGGACAGGGGTTCGGCGAGCAGTACTTC.

This clonotype came up a few times. The CDR3 here is CSARDFSYQETQYF. CDR3 DNA sequence: TGCAGTGCTAGAGATTTTTCGTACCAAGAGACCCAGTACTTC. V gene TRBV20-1 combines with J gene TRBJ2-5; D gene unclear. CDR1 and CDR2 from the germline V gene are DFQATT and SNEGSKA (reference sequence). Trimming cost V 0 bases and J 0 bases, with 8 bases left between them. The CDR3 is 14 amino acids.

This clonotype was detected a few times. V usage is TRBV4-2 and J usage is TRBJ2-7; D is undetermined. V dropped 1 base and J dropped 2 bases, with 12 bases sitting between them. Germline V gene lookup returns CDR1 LGHNA and CDR2 YNFKEQ. This CDR3 spans 15 amino acids. The CDR3 sequence: CASSQVDRGTYEQYF. CDR3 bases: TGTGCCAGCAGCCAAGTCGATCGCGGCACCTACGAGCAGTACTTC.

This clonotype was picked up a small number of times. The rearrangement uses TRBV10-3 and TRBJ2-3, with D uncertain. Trimming removed 10 bases at V and 3 bases at J, with 8 bases between. CDR1 and CDR2 (germline): ENHRY, SYGVKD. This CDR3 has 11 amino acids. CDR3 nucleotides: TGTGCCACCCAGAGGACAGATACGCAGTATTTT. Translating gives CATQRTDTQYF.

This clonotype has more than one count but fewer than ten. The chain combines TRBV14 with TRBJ1-2, with 12 bases lining up with TRBD1. The CDR3 runs 16 residues. The J segment lost 8 bases and the V segment lost 3 bases, leaving 10 bases of the junction unmatched. Germline V gives CDR1 SGHDN, CDR2 FVKESK. Here the CDR3 DNA reads TGTGCCAGCAGCCAGCTTCTACCCGGGACAGGGGGCGGCTACACCTTC. This encodes CASSQLLPGTGGGYTF.

The chain has TRBV14 and TRBJ1-2, with D possibly being TRBD1 (5 bases). Germline CDR1 and CDR2: SGHDN and FVKESK. The CDR3 is 15 amino acids. Trimming left V 4 bases short and J 4 bases short, with 16 bases between. CDR3 nucleotides: TGTGCCAGCAGCCCTGTCCAACAGGTTGGCTATGGCTACACCTTC. Translation: CASSPVQQVGYGYTF.

V is TRBV5-1 and J is TRBJ2-3; a weak D match, TRBD1 (5 bases). The CDR3 sequence is 14 residues long. The germline V gene encodes CDR1 SGHRS and CDR2 YFSETQ. The V gene lost 5 bases and the J gene lost 5 bases, with 15 bases spanning the gap. CDR3 coding DNA: TGCGCCAGCAGTTCGTCACAGGTTGGAGATACGCAGTATTTT. Its protein is CASSSSQVGDTQYF.

This clonotype was seen a few times. V is TRBV6-5 and J is TRBJ2-7, with D possibly being TRBD1 (7 bases). Germline assignment: CDR1 MNHEY and CDR2 SVGAGI. The CDR3 has 15 amino acids. Deletions cut 2 bases from V and 7 bases from J, with 18 bases between. The CDR3: CASSYGAGGNREQYF. CDR3 bases: TGTGCCAGCAGTTACGGCGCAGGGGGGAATCGGGAGCAGTACTTC.

This clonotype was seen only once. V gene TRBV7-2 combines with J gene TRBJ2-1, with D tentatively TRBD1 or TRBD2 (5 bases each). Germline-derived CDR1 and CDR2 are SGHTA and FQGNSA. This CDR3 comprises 12 residues. V lost 6 bases and J lost 10, with 13 bases in between. CDR3 loop: CASSPGHLEQFF. In DNA, the CDR3 is TGTGCCAGCAGTCCGGGGCATTTAGAGCAGTTCTTC.

This chain uses TRBV20-1 with TRBJ2-7; TRBD1 agrees at 7 bases. This CDR3 comprises 14 residues. Per the germline V gene, CDR1 is DFQATT and CDR2 is SNEGSKA (reference sequence). The V gene end was trimmed by 3 bases and the J gene end by 3 bases; junction bases not matched to a gene: 8. CDR3 sequence (DNA): TGCAGTGCTAGGGACCCCGGGACAGTCTACGAGCAGTACTTC. It yields the protein CSARDPGTVYEQYF.

This clonotype turned up a few times. The rearrangement uses TRBV7-8 and TRBJ1-2, with D unresolved. The V end was cut by 3 bases, the J end by 4 bases, with 18 bases between. Germline loops: CDR1 SGHVS, CDR2 FQNEAQ. The CDR3 totals 16 residues. The CDR3 here is CASSFSPPAGVYGYTF. In nucleotides, the CDR3 is TGTGCCAGCAGCTTCAGCCCCCCGGCGGGAGTCTATGGCTACACCTTC.

The rearrangement uses TRBV20-1 and TRBJ2-3, with D tentatively TRBD2 (6 bases). CDR3 length: 15 residues. Germline CDR1 is DFQATT and CDR2 is SNEGSKA (reference sequence). Trimming left V 6 bases short and J 0 bases short, with 16 bases between. The chain's CDR3 is CSAIRDLSSTDTQYF. The CDR3 bases are TGCAGTGCAATCCGGGACTTGTCTAGCACAGATACGCAGTATTTT.

V usage is TRBV20-1 and J usage is TRBJ2-3; possibly TRBD1 or TRBD2 for D (5 bases each). CDR3 length equals 15 residues. Germline V CDR1 and CDR2: DFQATT, SNEGSKA (reference sequence). V was pared by 6 bases and J by 0 bases, with 16 bases between. The CDR3 here is CSAAARDPSTDTQYF. The CDR3 DNA sequence: TGCAGTGCAGCAGCCCGGGACCCTAGCACAGATACGCAGTATTTT.

This clonotype came up a few times. The chain carries TRBV11-3 and TRBJ2-1; TRBD1 might be the D (5 bases). CDR1 and CDR2 from the germline V gene are SGHNT and YENEEA. Trimming took 2 bases from V and 4 from J, leaving 15 bases between them. The CDR3 totals 16 residues. CDR3 loop: CASSLNRLGVYNEQFF. The CDR3 bases are TGTGCCAGCAGCTTAAACCGCTTAGGGGTGTACAATGAGCAGTTCTTC.

The chain couples TRBV20-1 to TRBJ2-6, with TRBD1 as a possible D gene (6 bases). CDR3 length: 17 residues. Per the germline V gene, CDR1 is DFQATT and CDR2 is SNEGSKA (reference sequence). V was cut by 3 bases and J by 0 bases, with 15 bases left in between. The CDR3 region is CSASIPPGASGANVLTF. CDR3 DNA sequence: TGCAGTGCTAGTATACCCCCAGGGGCCTCTGGGGCCAACGTCCTGACTTTC.

The V and J genes are TRBV5-6 and TRBJ2-5; 8 nucleotides agree with TRBD1. Trimming cost V 3 bases and J 5 bases; bases outside gene matches: 9. The CDR3 is 15 residues long. Germline V CDR1 and CDR2: SGHDT, YYEEEE. The CDR3 nucleotides read TGTGCCAGCAGCTCACCCAGGGGGCGAACTGAGACCCAGTACTTC. Translating it yields CASSSPRGRTETQYF.